A single sample is the source of the 4 T cell receptor beta chains below, sequenced in a study of T cells in Graves' hyperthyroidism and ophthalmopathy. From RNA transcripts, TCR beta CDR3 regions were amplified. The HTBI set primed first-round TCR CDR3 RT-PCR. TCRdb recomputed calls from the multiplex PCR reads with MiXCR, one row per CDR3 protein. This sample has under 350,000 distinct CDR3 sequences, with around a sixth found just once. Sequenced: blood. Receptors originate from a woman aged 45-59 years with Graves' hyperthyroidism.

This clonotype was detected many times. The V call is TRBV7-2, the J call TRBJ2-1, with TRBD2 identical over 12 bases. This CDR3 is built from 12 residues. The germline V gene has CDR1 SGHTA and CDR2 FQGNSA. V lost 5 bases, J lost 15 bases, and 5 bases stayed unmatched. The CDR3: CASSPLAGGPFF. The CDR3 region has the DNA TGTGCCAGCAGCCCGCTAGCGGGGGGGCCGTTCTTC.

This clonotype showed up many times. V and J are TRBV18 and TRBJ2-2; D remains unclear. This CDR3 is 15 amino acids long. Trimming pared 3 bases from V and 0 bases from J, leaving 8 bases between. Germline CDR1 KGHSH, CDR2 LQKENI. CDR3 coding DNA: TGTGCCAGCTCACCGGTTCGCACGAACACCGGGGAGCTGTTTTTT. Translation gives CASSPVRTNTGELFF.

This clonotype was observed a handful of times. V and J are TRBV19 and TRBJ2-7; 9 positions match TRBD1. Germline CDR1 is LNHDA and CDR2 is SQIVND (reference sequence). Germline trimming cut 11 bases from V and 3 bases from J; bases unmatched to any gene: 5. CDR3 length equals 12 residues. The CDR3 sequence is CAPRTGVYEQYV. Written as DNA, the CDR3 is TGTGCCCCGAGGACAGGGGTCTACGAGCAGTACGTC.

The rearrangement uses TRBV2 and TRBJ1-2, with a weak D call TRBD1 (6 bases). Trimming pared 6 bases from V and 1 base from J, leaving 12 bases between. CDR3 length: 14 residues. Germline V CDR1 and CDR2: SNHLY, FYNNEI. The CDR3 region is CASSGQRLNYGYTF. The CDR3 DNA follows: TGTGCCAGCAGCGGACAGCGACTTAACTATGGCTACACCTTC.